This T cell receptor beta chain stems from a study of CD8 T cells in Susac syndrome. An input of about 0.5 to 1 ug of RNA was subjected to reverse transcription using random hexamers. Multiplex immunoSEQ PCR targeted 54 Vbeta and 13 Jbeta TCR beta segments. TCRdb reprocessed the immunoSEQ multiplex PCR reads via MiXCR and lists one record per CDR3 protein. Of roughly 130,000 distinct CDR3 sequences in the sample, more than 90% were seen once. Comments on this clonotype: Its antigen is currently unknown.

Overall study findings and caveats: The authors acknowledged that the study's TCR sequencing and HLA analysis involved relatively few individuals.

Sequencing of TCR beta was undertaken in CD8+ and CD4+ T cells derived from blood. Through negative isolation, CD4+ and CD8+ T cells were obtained, while TEMRA cells were enriched using FACS. The CDR3 has 14 amino acids. Germline loops: CDR1 MNHEY, CDR2 SVGEGT. The germline V and J ends were trimmed by 1 base and 5 bases, with 9 bases remaining between them. Sequencing used CD4+ T cells from PBMCs. The receptor was isolated from a human donor in good health. This chain uses TRBV6-2 or TRBV6-3 with TRBJ2-1, with a possible D match to TRBD2 (5 bases). The CDR3 DNA is TGTGCCAGCAGTTACTGGGAGACTAACAATGAGCAGTTCTTC. This gives the protein CASSYWETNNEQFF.